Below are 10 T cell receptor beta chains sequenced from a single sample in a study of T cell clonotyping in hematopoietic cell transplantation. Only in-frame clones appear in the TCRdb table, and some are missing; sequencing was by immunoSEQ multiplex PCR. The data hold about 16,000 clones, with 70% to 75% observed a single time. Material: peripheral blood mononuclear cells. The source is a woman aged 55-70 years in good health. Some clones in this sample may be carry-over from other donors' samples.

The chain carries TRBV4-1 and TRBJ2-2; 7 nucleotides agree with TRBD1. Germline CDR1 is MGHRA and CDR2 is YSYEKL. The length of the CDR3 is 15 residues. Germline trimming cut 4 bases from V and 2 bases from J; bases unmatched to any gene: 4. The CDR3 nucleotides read TGCGCCAGCAGCCTCGGACAGGTTAACACCGGGGAGCTGTTTTTT. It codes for CASSLGQVNTGELFF.

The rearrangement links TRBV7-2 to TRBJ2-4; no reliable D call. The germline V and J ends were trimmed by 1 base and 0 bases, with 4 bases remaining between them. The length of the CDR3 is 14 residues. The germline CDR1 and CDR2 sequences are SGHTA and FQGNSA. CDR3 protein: CASSLGVAKNIQYF. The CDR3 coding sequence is TGTGCCAGCAGCTTAGGGGTAGCCAAAAACATTCAGTACTTC.

The CDR3 DNA reads TGTGCCAGCAGCCGGACAGACTATGGCTACACCTTC. This gives the protein CASSRTDYGYTF. The chain has TRBV6-1 and TRBJ1-2, with D perhaps matching TRBD1 (6 bases). The CDR3 runs to 12 residues. The ends were cut back, 6 bases at V and 3 bases at J, with 8 bases in the middle. The V gene's germline CDR1 is MNHNS and CDR2 SASEGT.

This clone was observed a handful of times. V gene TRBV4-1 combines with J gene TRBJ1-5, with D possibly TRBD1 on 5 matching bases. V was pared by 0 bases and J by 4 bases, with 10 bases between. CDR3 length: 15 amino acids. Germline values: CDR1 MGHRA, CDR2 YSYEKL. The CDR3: CASSQDGAANQPQHF. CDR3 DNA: TGCGCCAGCAGCCAAGATGGGGCAGCTAATCAGCCCCAGCATTTT.

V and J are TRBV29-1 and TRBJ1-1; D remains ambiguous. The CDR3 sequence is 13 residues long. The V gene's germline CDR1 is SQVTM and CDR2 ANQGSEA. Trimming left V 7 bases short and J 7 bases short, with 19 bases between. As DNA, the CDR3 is TGCAGCGCCCGGACCGGTCGACGCGATGAAGCTTTCTTT. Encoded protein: CSARTGRRDEAFF. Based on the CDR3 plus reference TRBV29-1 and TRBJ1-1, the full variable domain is SAVISQKPSRDICQRGTSLTIQCQVDSQVTMMFWYRQQPGQSLTLIATANQGSEATYESGFVIDKFPISRPNLTFSTLTVSNMSPEDSSIYLCSARTGRRDEAFFGQGTRLTVV.

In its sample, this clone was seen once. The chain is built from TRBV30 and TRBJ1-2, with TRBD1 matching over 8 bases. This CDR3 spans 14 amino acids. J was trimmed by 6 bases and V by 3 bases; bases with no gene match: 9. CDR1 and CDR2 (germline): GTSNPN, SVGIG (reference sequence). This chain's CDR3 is CAWSGTGLSHGYTF. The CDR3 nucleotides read TGTGCCTGGAGCGGGACAGGCCTTTCACATGGCTACACCTTC.

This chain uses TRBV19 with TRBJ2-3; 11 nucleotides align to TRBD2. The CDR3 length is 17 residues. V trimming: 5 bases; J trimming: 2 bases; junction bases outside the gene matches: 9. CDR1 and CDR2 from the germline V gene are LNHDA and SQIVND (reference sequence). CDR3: CASSHTSGSTSTDTQYF. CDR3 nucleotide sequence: TGTGCCAGTAGTCATACTAGCGGGAGCACCTCCACAGATACGCAGTATTTT.

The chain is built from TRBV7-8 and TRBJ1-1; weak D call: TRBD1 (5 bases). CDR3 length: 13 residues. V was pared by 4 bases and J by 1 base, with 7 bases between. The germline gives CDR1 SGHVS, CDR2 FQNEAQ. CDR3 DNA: TGTGCCAGCAGCTCCGACAGGAACACTGAAGCTTTCTTT. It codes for CASSSDRNTEAFF.

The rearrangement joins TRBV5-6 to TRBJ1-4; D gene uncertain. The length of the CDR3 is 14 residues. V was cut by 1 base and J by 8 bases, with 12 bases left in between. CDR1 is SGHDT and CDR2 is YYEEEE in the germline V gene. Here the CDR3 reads CASSLPGNGEKLFF. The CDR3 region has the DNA TGTGCCAGCAGCTTGCCCGGGAATGGGGAAAAACTGTTTTTT.

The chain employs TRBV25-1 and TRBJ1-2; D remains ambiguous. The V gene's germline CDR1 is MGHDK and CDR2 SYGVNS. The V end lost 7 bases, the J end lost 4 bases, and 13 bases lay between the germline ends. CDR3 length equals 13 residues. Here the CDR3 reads CASKGVGSYGYTF. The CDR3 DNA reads TGTGCCAGCAAAGGCGTGGGGTCCTATGGCTACACCTTC.